This TCR beta chain was recorded in a study of T-cell reconstitution after alpha-beta-depleted transplantation in children. Germline trimming cut 0 bases from V and 4 bases from J; bases unmatched to any gene: 7. In germline, CDR1 is DFQATT, CDR2 SNEGSKA (reference sequence). The CDR3 contains 15 residues. Unique molecular identifiers tagged the TCRbeta library. MiXCR was run by TCRdb on the PCR reads, yielding one entry per CDR3 protein. The sample lists 350,000 to 450,000 distinct CDR3 sequences; around 21% were seen once. Here the sequenced sample was PBMCs from the stem cell graft donor, taken from the stem cell graft. This sequence was found in a human donor who donated a stem cell graft to a child with acute myeloid leukemia. The V call is TRBV20-1, the J call TRBJ2-7; TRBD2 matches 9 bases. In nucleotides, the CDR3 is TGCAGTGCTAGAGATCTCCGGACTAGCGCATACGAGCAGTACTTC. Translating gives CSARDLRTSAYEQYF.